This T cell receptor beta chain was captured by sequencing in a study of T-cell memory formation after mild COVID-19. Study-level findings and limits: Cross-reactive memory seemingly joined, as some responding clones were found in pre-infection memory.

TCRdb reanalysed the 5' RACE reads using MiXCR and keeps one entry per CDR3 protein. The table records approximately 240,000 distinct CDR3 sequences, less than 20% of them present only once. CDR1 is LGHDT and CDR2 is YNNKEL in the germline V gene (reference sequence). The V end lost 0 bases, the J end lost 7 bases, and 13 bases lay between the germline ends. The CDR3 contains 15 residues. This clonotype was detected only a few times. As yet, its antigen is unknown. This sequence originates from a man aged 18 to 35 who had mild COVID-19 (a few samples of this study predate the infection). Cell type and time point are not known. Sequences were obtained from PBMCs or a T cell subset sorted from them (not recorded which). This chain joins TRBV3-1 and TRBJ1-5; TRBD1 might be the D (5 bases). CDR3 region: CASSQDLRGGQPQHF. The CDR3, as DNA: TGTGCCAGCAGCCAAGATTTGAGGGGTGGACAGCCCCAGCATTTT. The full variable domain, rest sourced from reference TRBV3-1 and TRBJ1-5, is DTAVSQTPKYLVTQMGNDKSIKCEQNLGHDTMYWYKQDSKKFLKIMFSYNNKELIINETVPNRFSPKSPDKAHLNLHINSLELGDSAVYFCASSQDLRGGQPQHFGDGTRLSIL.